These 9 T cell receptor beta chains came from one sample sequenced in a study of OX40 agonist ivuxolimab in advanced cancers. Clones were sequenced by immunoSEQ multiplex PCR, and TCRdb holds only the in-frame ones, with some missing. The table has tens of thousands of clones, more than 75% seen once; the top ten hold around 28%. The sample consisted of CD4+ or CD8+ T cells sorted from blood, taken in a trial of the OX40 agonist ivuxolimab. The receptors stem from an adult with an advanced solid tumor such as melanoma, head and neck, liver or kidney cancer.

The rearrangement joins TRBV27 to TRBJ1-2, with a tentative D call TRBD1 (6 bases). Germline values: CDR1 MNHEY, CDR2 SMNVEV (reference sequence). The length of the CDR3 is 16 residues. Trimming stripped 6 bases from V and 0 bases from J, with 17 bases between. CDR3: CASRGGLQGTNYGYTF. The DNA for the CDR3 is TGTGCCAGCAGGGGGGGGCTACAGGGAACTAACTATGGCTACACCTTC.

The CDR3 DNA reads TGTGCCAGCAGCCCAGGGGTCACTGAAGCTTTCTTT. Translation: CASSPGVTEAFF. This sequence joins TRBV7-9 and TRBJ1-1; the D gene is possibly TRBD1 (6 bases). The CDR3 spans 12 residues. Germline-derived CDR1 and CDR2 are SEHNR and FQNEAQ (reference sequence). The V and J ends lost 5 bases and 4 bases respectively, with 8 bases between them.

This chain connects TRBV19 to TRBJ2-7; D ambiguous. The CDR3 has 15 residues. In germline, CDR1 is LNHDA, CDR2 SQIVND (reference sequence). Trimming removed 0 bases from V and 1 base from J, with 10 bases in between. The CDR3 sequence is CASSIDRSTSYEQYF. As DNA, the CDR3 is TGTGCCAGTAGTATAGACAGGTCCACTTCCTACGAGCAGTACTTC.

The chain carries TRBV5-1 and TRBJ2-7; 8 bases are a match to TRBD2. Germline assignment: CDR1 SGHRS and CDR2 YFSETQ. CDR3 size: 15 residues. The V segment lost 1 base and the J segment 2 bases; nucleotides outside the gene matches: 5. The CDR3 coding sequence is TGCGCCAGCAGCTTGAAGCTAGCGGGTACCTACGAGCAGTACTTC. Translation gives CASSLKLAGTYEQYF. Full variable domain (outside the CDR3, taken from reference TRBV5-1 and TRBJ2-7): KAGVTQTPRYLIKTRGQQVTLSCSPISGHRSVSWYQQTPGQGLQFLFEYFSETQRNKGNFPGRFSGRQFSNSRSEMNVSTLELGDSALYLCASSLKLAGTYEQYFGPGTRLTVT.

In nucleotides, the CDR3 is TGTGCCAGCAGTTCCCGGGTATGGTCCACTAGGGGTGCCTACAATGAGCAGTTCTTC. Amino acids: CASSSRVWSTRGAYNEQFF. J is TRBJ2-1 and V is TRBV27; either TRBD1 or TRBD2 may fit D (5 bases each). The CDR3 spans 19 residues. The germline V gene has CDR1 MNHEY and CDR2 SMNVEV (reference sequence). Trimming took 4 bases from V and 2 from J, leaving 24 bases between them.

The chain joins TRBV28 to TRBJ1-5; D is perhaps TRBD1 (5 bases). V was pared by 7 bases and J by 4 bases, with 17 bases between. Germline V gene lookup returns CDR1 MDHEN and CDR2 SYDVKM. CDR3 length equals 15 residues. The CDR3 protein is CASNSPGLWNQPQHF. As DNA, the CDR3 is TGTGCCAGCAACTCCCCAGGGCTCTGGAATCAGCCCCAGCATTTT.

The rearrangement links TRBV25-1 to TRBJ1-1; D gene unclear. The CDR3 sequence is 12 residues long. V was shortened by 6 bases and J by 1 base, with 6 bases between the two germline ends. Per the germline V gene, CDR1 is MGHDK and CDR2 is SYGVNS. CDR3 bases: TGTGCCAGCAGCTTGGAGAACACTGAAGCTTTCTTT. Translated: CASSLENTEAFF.

The rearrangement uses TRBV7-9 and TRBJ2-7, with TRBD1 matching 9 bases. Germline V gives CDR1 SEHNR, CDR2 FQNEAQ (reference sequence). The CDR3 runs 14 residues. The trim removed 1 base at V and 5 bases at J, leaving 3 bases unmatched. The CDR3 region is CASSLEDRGHEQYF. In DNA, the CDR3 is TGTGCCAGCAGCTTAGAGGACAGGGGCCACGAGCAGTACTTC.

This chain links TRBV7-2 with TRBJ2-3; 7 bases line up with TRBD2. V lost 2 bases, J lost 4 bases, and 9 bases stayed unmatched. The CDR3 consists of 16 residues. The germline CDR1 and CDR2 sequences are SGHTA and FQGNSA. CDR3 sequence reads: CASSLPVGLDADTQYF. The CDR3 region has the DNA TGTGCCAGCAGCTTACCAGTAGGACTAGATGCAGATACGCAGTATTTT.